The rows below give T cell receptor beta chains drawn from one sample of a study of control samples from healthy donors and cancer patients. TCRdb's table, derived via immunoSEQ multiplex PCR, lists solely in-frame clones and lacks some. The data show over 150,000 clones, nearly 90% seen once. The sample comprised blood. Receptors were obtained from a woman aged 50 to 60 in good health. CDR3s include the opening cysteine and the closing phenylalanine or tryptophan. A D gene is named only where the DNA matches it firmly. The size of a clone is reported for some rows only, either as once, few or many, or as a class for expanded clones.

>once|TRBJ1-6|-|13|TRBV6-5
TGTGCCAGCAGTTACGGACGGGATTCACCCCTCCACTTT
CASSYGRDSPLHF
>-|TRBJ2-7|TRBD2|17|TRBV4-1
TGCGCCAGCGCGATAGGGCTAGCGGGTAATAGCTCCTACGAGCAGTACTTC
CASAIGLAGNSSYEQYF
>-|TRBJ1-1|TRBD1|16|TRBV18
TGTGCCAGCTCACCACAGGGGGCCACCCTGAACACTGAAGCTTTCTTT
CASSPQGATLNTEAFF
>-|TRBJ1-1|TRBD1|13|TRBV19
TGTGCCAGTACGCAGGACAGGGACACTGAAGCTTTCTTT
CASTQDRDTEAFF
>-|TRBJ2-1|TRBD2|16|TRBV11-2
TGTGCCAGCAGCTTAGTCAGGACTAGCACGTGGAATGAGCAGTTCTTC
CASSLVRTSTWNEQFF
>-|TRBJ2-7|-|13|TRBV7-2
TGTGCCAGCAGCTTAGTATTCCCCTACGAGCAGTACTTC
CASSLVFPYEQYF
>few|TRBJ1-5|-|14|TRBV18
TGTGCCAGCTCCCCCTCGGGAGGCAATCAGCCCCAGCATTTT
CASSPSGGNQPQHF
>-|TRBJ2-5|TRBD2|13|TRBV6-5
TGTGCCAGCATTGGGACTAGCGGAGAGACCCAGTACTTC
CASIGTSGETQYF
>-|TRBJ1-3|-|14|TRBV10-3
TGTGCCATCAGGACCCAGGGGACTGGAAACACCATATATTTT
CAIRTQGTGNTIYF
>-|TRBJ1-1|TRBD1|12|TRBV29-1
TGCAGCTTCGACAGGGGAAGGACTGAAGCTTTCTTT
CSFDRGRTEAFF
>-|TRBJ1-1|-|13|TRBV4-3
TGCGCCAGCAGCCAAGATACAGGGACTGAAGCTTTCTTT
CASSQDTGTEAFF
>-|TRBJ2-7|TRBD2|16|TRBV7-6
TGTGCCAGCAGCTCCCTCCCCATAGCGGGGGTTTACGAGCAGTACTTC
CASSSLPIAGVYEQYF
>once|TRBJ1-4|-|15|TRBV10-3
TGTGCCATCAGTCGATCTTGGCAGGAGGAGGAAAAACTGTTTTTT
CAISRSWQEEEKLFF
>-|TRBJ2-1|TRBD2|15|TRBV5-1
TGCGCCAGCAGCCCAGGGACTAGCGGGATTATAGAGCAGTTCTTC
CASSPGTSGIIEQFF
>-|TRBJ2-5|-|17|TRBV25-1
TGTGCCAGCAGGATATGGACAGATCTAAAAATATCGGAGGCCCAGTACTTC
CASRIWTDLKISEAQYF
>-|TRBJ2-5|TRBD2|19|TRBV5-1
TGCGCCAGCAGTTATGGGACGTCTCTAGCGGGGGGCATCCAAGAGACCCAGTACTTC
CASSYGTSLAGGIQETQYF
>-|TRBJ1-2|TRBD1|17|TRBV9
TGTGCCAGCAGCCATAGCTGGGACAGGCGAAATTACTATGGCTACACCTTC
CASSHSWDRRNYYGYTF
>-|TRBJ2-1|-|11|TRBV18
TGTGCCAGCTCACCGAAGAATGAGCAGTTCTTC
CASSPKNEQFF
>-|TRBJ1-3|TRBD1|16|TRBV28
TGTGCCAGCAGTTTCGGGACAGCTTTCTCTGGAAACACCATATATTTT
CASSFGTAFSGNTIYF
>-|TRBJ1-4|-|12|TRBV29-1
TGCAGCGCCGCCGCCGGGGGGGCGAGGCTGTTTTTT
CSAAAGGARLFF
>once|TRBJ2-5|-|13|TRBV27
TGTGCCAGCAGTTTTAAAGTGCAAGAGACCCAGTACTTC
CASSFKVQETQYF
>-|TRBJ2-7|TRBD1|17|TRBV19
TGTGCCAGTAGTATGCCCCGAGGACAGGGGAATCGGTACGAGCAGTACTTC
CASSMPRGQGNRYEQYF
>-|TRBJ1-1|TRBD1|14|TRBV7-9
TGTGCCAGCAGCGGGACAGGTTCCAACACTGAAGCTTTCTTT
CASSGTGSNTEAFF
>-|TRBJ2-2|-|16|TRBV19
TGTGCCAGTAGTATAGATATCGGGACACCCTCCGCCAGGGTGTTTTTT
CASSIDIGTPSARVFF
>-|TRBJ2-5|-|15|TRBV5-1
TGCGCCAGCAGCTTGGCCTTGATTATCGGAGAGACCCAGTACTTC
CASSLALIIGETQYF
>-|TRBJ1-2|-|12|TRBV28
TGTGCCACCTCCCGGGAGAACTATGGCTACACCTTC
CATSRENYGYTF
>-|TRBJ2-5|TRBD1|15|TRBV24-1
TGTGCCACCAGTGACGCAACAGGGGGAAGGGAGACCCAGTACTTC
CATSDATGGRETQYF
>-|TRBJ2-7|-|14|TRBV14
TGTGCCAGCAGCCAAGCATTACAGTCCTACGAGCAGTACTTC
CASSQALQSYEQYF
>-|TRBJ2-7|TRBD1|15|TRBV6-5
TGTGCCAGCAGCCGGGACAGGGCGGGTGGGTACGAGCAGTACTTC
CASSRDRAGGYEQYF
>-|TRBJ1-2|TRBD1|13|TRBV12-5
TGTGCTAGTGGAGGGGACAGGGGATATGGCTACACCTTC
CASGGDRGYGYTF
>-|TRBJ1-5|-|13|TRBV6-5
TGTGCCAGCACTGCGCAGATCAATCAGCCCCAGCATTTT
CASTAQINQPQHF
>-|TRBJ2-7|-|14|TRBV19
TGTGCCTCCGAGCCAAGCTATGACTCCTACGAGCAGTACTTC
CASEPSYDSYEQYF
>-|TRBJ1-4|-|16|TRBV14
TGTGCCAGCAGCCCTTGGACATTTGAGAGAAATGAAAAACTGTTTTTT
CASSPWTFERNEKLFF
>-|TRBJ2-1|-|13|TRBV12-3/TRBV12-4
TGTGCCAGCAGACCGGGACACTACAATGAGCAGTTCTTC
CASRPGHYNEQFF
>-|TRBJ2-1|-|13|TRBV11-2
TGTGCCAGCAGCCCGCCGGGGTACAATGAGCAGTTCTTC
CASSPPGYNEQFF
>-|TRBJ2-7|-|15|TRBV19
TGTGCCAGTAGCCGTCAGTTTTCCCCTGTCTACGAGCAGTACTTC
CASSRQFSPVYEQYF
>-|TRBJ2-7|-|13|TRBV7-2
TGTGCCAGCAGCTTAGGTGCGGTTCGCGAGCAGTACTTC
CASSLGAVREQYF
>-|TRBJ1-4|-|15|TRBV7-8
TGTGCCAGCAGCGAAAACGGCGGGAACCCTGAAAAACTGTTTTTT
CASSENGGNPEKLFF
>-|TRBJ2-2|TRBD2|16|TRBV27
TGTGCCAGCTGGGGACTAGCGGGAGTGGGCACCGGGGAGCTGTTTTTT
CASWGLAGVGTGELFF
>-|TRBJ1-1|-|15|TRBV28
TGTGCCAGCAGTCCTTTTTTCGGGGCGGGCACTGGAGCTTTCTTT
CASSPFFGAGTGAFF
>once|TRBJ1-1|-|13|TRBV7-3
TGTGCCAGCAGCTTACTACGAGCCACTGAAGCTTTCTTT
CASSLLRATEAFF
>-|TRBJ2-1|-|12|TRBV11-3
TGTGCCAGCAGCCGACAGGACAATGAGCAGTTCTTC
CASSRQDNEQFF
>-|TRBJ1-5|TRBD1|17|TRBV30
TGTGCCTGGAGGGCGACCCCGGGACAGGGGGCAAGTCAGCCCCAGCATTTT
CAWRATPGQGASQPQHF
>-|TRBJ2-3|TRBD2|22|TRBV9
TGTGCCAGCAGCGTAGGGGCCAGTGCTAGCGGGAGGGCCCGAATGGCCGCAGATACGCAGTATTTT
CASSVGASASGRARMAADTQYF
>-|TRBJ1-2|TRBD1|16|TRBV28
TGTGCCAGCAGTTTGGGAGCACCGGGACAGGCCAGGGGCTACACCTTC
CASSLGAPGQARGYTF
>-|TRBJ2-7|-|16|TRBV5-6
TGTGCCAGCAGCTTGCCCGGCCCGGGAAGCTCCTACGAGCAGTACTTC
CASSLPGPGSSYEQYF
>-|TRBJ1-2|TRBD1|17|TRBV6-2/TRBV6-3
TGTGCCAGCAGTTACTCGAGTTCTACGGACAGGTCCTATGGCTACACCTTC
CASSYSSSTDRSYGYTF
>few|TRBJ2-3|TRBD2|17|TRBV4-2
TGTGCCAGCAGCCAAGAGGCGAGCGGGGTAAGCACAGATACGCAGTATTTT
CASSQEASGVSTDTQYF
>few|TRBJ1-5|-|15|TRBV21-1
TGTGCCAGCAGCAAAGCGGGACCGACGCGGGAGCCCCAGCATTTT
CASSKAGPTREPQHF
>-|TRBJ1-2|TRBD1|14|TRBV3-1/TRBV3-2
TGTGCCAGCAGCCAACCGACAGGGGGAAGTGGCTACACCTTC
CASSQPTGGSGYTF
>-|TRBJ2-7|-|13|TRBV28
TGTGCCAGCAGTTTTGGGGCAGACAACGAGCAGTACTTC
CASSFGADNEQYF
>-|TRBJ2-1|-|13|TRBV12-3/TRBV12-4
TGTGCCATCAATGAAGGGACTGGCGATGAGCAGTTCTTC
CAINEGTGDEQFF